These 30 T cell receptor beta chains were sequenced from one sample in a study of T cell responses to AZD1222 COVID-19 vaccine. Produced via immunoSEQ multiplex PCR; TCRdb's table is partial and in-frame only. The sample has 100,000 to 150,000 clones, about 90% seen once. Material: peripheral blood, obtained on day 0 of AZD1222 vaccination. The receptors were sampled from an adult in good health.

This clone was counted at least ten times. The rearrangement joins TRBV11-2 to TRBJ2-7; the match to TRBD2 covers 7 bases. J gave up 2 bases and V 8 bases, and 0 bases lay outside the gene matches. Germline V CDR1 and CDR2: SGHAT, FQNNGV. The CDR3 is made up of 11 amino acids. The CDR3 DNA sequence: TGTGCCAGCGGGGGGGCCTACGAGCAGTACTTC. Protein: CASGGAYEQYF.

V usage is TRBV4-2 and J usage is TRBJ1-2; 8 bases fit TRBD1. The CDR3 runs to 17 residues. Looked up from germline, CDR1 is LGHNA and CDR2 is YNFKEQ. J gave up 0 bases and V 3 bases, and 9 bases lay outside the gene matches. CDR3 bases: TGTGCCAGCAGCCAGACAGGGGCGTCCATACCTAACTATGGCTACACCTTC. Translating it yields CASSQTGASIPNYGYTF.

The chain recombines TRBV10-1 with TRBJ2-2, with D possibly being TRBD2 (5 bases). Trimming took off 6 bases at V and 4 bases at J, with 12 bases between the two ends. CDR3 size: 14 residues. CDR1 is WNHNN and CDR2 is SYGVQD in the germline V gene (reference sequence). CDR3 sequence reads: CASSRTQGTGELFF. The CDR3 DNA reads TGCGCCAGCAGCCGGACTCAAGGCACCGGGGAGCTGTTTTTT.

V is TRBV4-1 and J is TRBJ2-2; D not resolved. The V and J ends lost 1 base and 0 bases respectively, with 21 bases between them. The CDR3 is made up of 20 amino acids. Germline values: CDR1 MGHRA, CDR2 YSYEKL. CDR3 protein: CASSQVSLVVGAANTGELFF. For the CDR3, the DNA is TGCGCCAGCAGCCAAGTCTCCTTGGTAGTCGGAGCCGCGAACACCGGGGAGCTGTTTTTT.

The J gene is TRBJ2-1, the V gene TRBV27, with 8 bases identical to TRBD1. Germline lookup yields CDR1 MNHEY and CDR2 SMNVEV (reference sequence). J was trimmed by 4 bases and V by 2 bases; bases with no gene match: 10. The CDR3 has 17 amino acids. The CDR3 coding sequence is TGTGCCAGCAGTTTAGTGATTTCAGGGGGCATGTACAATGAGCAGTTCTTC. Translating it yields CASSLVISGGMYNEQFF.

The rearrangement links TRBV5-1 to TRBJ1-2; 10 bases match TRBD1. This CDR3 is 16 amino acids long. Trimming took 5 bases from V and 5 from J; bases not matched to a gene: 12. Germline V gives CDR1 SGHRS, CDR2 YFSETQ. This CDR3 is CASRNSGTGEGYGYTF. In nucleotides, the CDR3 is TGCGCCAGCAGGAATTCTGGGACAGGGGAAGGGTATGGCTACACCTTC. The full variable domain, in which reference TRBV5-1 and TRBJ1-2 provide the parts outside the CDR3, is KAGVTQTPRYLIKTRGQQVTLSCSPISGHRSVSWYQQTPGQGLQFLFEYFSETQRNKGNFPGRFSGRQFSNSRSEMNVSTLELGDSALYLCASRNSGTGEGYGYTFGSGTRLTVV.

The chain has TRBV5-1 and TRBJ1-3; no firm D call. Looked up from germline, CDR1 is SGHRS and CDR2 is YFSETQ. This CDR3 is 14 amino acids long. V dropped 4 bases and J dropped 0 bases, with 8 bases sitting between them. CDR3 in DNA: TGCGCCAGCAGCGCGCACCACTCTGGAAACACCATATATTTT. Translated, it gives CASSAHHSGNTIYF. The whole variable domain, remainder taken from reference TRBV5-1 and TRBJ1-3, is KAGVTQTPRYLIKTRGQQVTLSCSPISGHRSVSWYQQTPGQGLQFLFEYFSETQRNKGNFPGRFSGRQFSNSRSEMNVSTLELGDSALYLCASSAHHSGNTIYFGEGSWLTVV.

The chain uses TRBV10-2 and TRBJ1-4; D not resolved. V lost 0 bases and J lost 6, with 11 bases in between. Germline CDR1 and CDR2: WSHSY and SAAADI. The CDR3 totals 15 residues. The CDR3 region is CASSESRALDEKLFF. CDR3 nucleotide sequence: TGCGCCAGCAGTGAGTCGCGGGCTTTGGATGAAAAACTGTTTTTT.

This chain uses TRBV18 with TRBJ2-7, with no clear D. Germline CDR1 is KGHSH and CDR2 is LQKENI. This CDR3 region has 11 residues. Trimming pared 5 bases from V and 0 bases from J, leaving 2 bases between. CDR3 residues: CASSVSYEQYF. In DNA, the CDR3 is TGTGCCAGCTCAGTCTCCTACGAGCAGTACTTC.

The rearrangement joins TRBV4-2 to TRBJ2-7; D assignment may be TRBD1 or TRBD2 (5 bases each). The CDR3 is 13 amino acids. Germline assignment: CDR1 LGHNA and CDR2 YNFKEQ. Trimming stripped 5 bases from V and 6 bases from J, with 14 bases between. The CDR3 DNA reads TGTGCCAGCAGCTGGGACCCGCTCACCGAGCAGTACTTC. It codes for CASSWDPLTEQYF.

J is TRBJ1-1 and V is TRBV11-3; 8 nucleotides align to TRBD1. CDR3 length equals 16 residues. The trim removed 3 bases at V and 0 bases at J, leaving 6 bases unmatched. CDR1 is SGHNT and CDR2 is YENEEA in the germline V gene. The CDR3 nucleotides read TGTGCCAGCAGCTTCGGACAGGGTCTTATGAACACTGAAGCTTTCTTT. It encodes CASSFGQGLMNTEAFF.

CDR3 region: CASSLGTSGRATGELFF. For the CDR3, the DNA is TGTGCCAGCAGCCTGGGGACTAGCGGGAGGGCTACCGGGGAGCTGTTTTTT. The rearrangement links TRBV5-6 to TRBJ2-2; 16 positions match TRBD2. With V trimmed by 4 bases and J by 5 bases, 5 bases remained unmatched. This CDR3 has 17 amino acids. CDR1 SGHDT and CDR2 YYEEEE come from the germline V gene.

The chain joins TRBV18 to TRBJ2-3; TRBD2 agrees at 8 bases. The CDR3 covers 15 residues. J was trimmed by 2 bases and V by 5 bases; bases with no gene match: 6. Germline-derived CDR1 and CDR2 are KGHSH and LQKENI. The CDR3 nucleotides are TGTGCCAGCTCAACGGGGGGGATACACACAGATACGCAGTATTTT. Translating gives CASSTGGIHTDTQYF.

The chain is built from TRBV19 and TRBJ1-6; D may be TRBD1 (6 bases). The CDR3 has 15 amino acids. V was cut by 5 bases and J by 9 bases, with 17 bases left in between. Germline V gives CDR1 LNHDA, CDR2 SQIVND (reference sequence). The CDR3 nucleotides are TGTGCCAGTAGTCGCCCAGGACAGACAAGTTCACCCCTCCACTTT. Translating it yields CASSRPGQTSSPLHF.

The rearrangement joins TRBV30 to TRBJ1-6; no firm D call. Per the germline V gene, CDR1 is GTSNPN and CDR2 is SVGIG (reference sequence). Between the trimmed V and J ends, which lost 2 bases and 7 bases, there was a span of 12 bases. There are 14 residues in the CDR3. Here the CDR3 reads CAWSLRGRNSPLHF. The CDR3 coding sequence is TGTGCCTGGAGTCTTCGCGGGAGGAATTCACCCCTCCACTTT.

The chain uses TRBV5-1 and TRBJ2-1, with no clear D. The CDR3 spans 12 residues. V was pared by 4 bases and J by 5 bases, with 7 bases between. Germline V gene lookup returns CDR1 SGHRS and CDR2 YFSETQ. CDR3 coding DNA: TGCGCCAGCAGCGATACGGACAATGAGCAGTTCTTC. Amino acid sequence: CASSDTDNEQFF.

This clone showed up just a few times. This sample also contains other DNA sequences that code for the same CDR3. The chain has TRBV5-1 and TRBJ1-1; D is unresolved. CDR1 is SGHRS, CDR2 YFSETQ, per germline. The CDR3 is 15 amino acids. Trimming removed 0 bases at V and 1 base at J, with 10 bases between. CDR3 protein: CASSLAPGQNTEAFF. CDR3 in DNA: TGCGCCAGCAGCTTGGCCCCAGGCCAGAACACTGAAGCTTTCTTT.

The CDR3 DNA is TGTGCCAGCAGCTGGGAAGGACAGTACAATAATGAGCAGTTCTTC. Amino acids: CASSWEGQYNNEQFF. The chain uses TRBV11-2 and TRBJ2-1; TRBD1 is a possible D gene (6 bases). V was cut by 4 bases and J by 7 bases, with 17 bases left in between. CDR1 and CDR2 (germline): SGHAT, FQNNGV. This CDR3 is 15 amino acids long.

The chain employs TRBV30 and TRBJ1-5; 10 bases match TRBD1. The germline gives CDR1 GTSNPN, CDR2 SVGIG (reference sequence). The CDR3 is 15 amino acids. V was pared by 3 bases and J by 7 bases, with 9 bases of the junction left unmatched. Written as DNA, the CDR3 is TGTGCCTGGAGGCTGACAGGGGGCGAAGGACAGCCCCAGCATTTT. Translation gives CAWRLTGGEGQPQHF.

The V and J genes are TRBV11-2 and TRBJ2-7, with 9 nucleotides matching TRBD1. The CDR3 is 14 residues long. With V trimmed by 10 bases and J by 6 bases, 13 bases remained unmatched. CDR1 is SGHAT and CDR2 is FQNNGV in the germline V gene. The CDR3 sequence: CATSAWDRVREQYF. The CDR3 nucleotides are TGTGCCACCTCCGCTTGGGACAGGGTTCGCGAGCAGTACTTC.

The V gene is TRBV19, the J gene TRBJ1-5; 7 nucleotides match TRBD1. The CDR3 totals 16 residues. V dropped 7 bases and J dropped 3; count of bases not matched to a gene: 12. Germline CDR1 is LNHDA and CDR2 is SQIVND (reference sequence). CDR3 sequence (DNA): TGTGCCAGTATTCGGGACAGAACCGATTCCAATCAGCCCCAGCATTTT. As protein: CASIRDRTDSNQPQHF.

This CDR3 reads CASSLNLGLQETQYF. The CDR3 DNA reads TGCGCCAGCAGCCTTAACCTGGGCCTACAAGAGACCCAGTACTTC. This chain connects TRBV5-1 to TRBJ2-5; D not resolved. Trimming stripped 4 bases from V and 2 bases from J, with 15 bases between. Germline V CDR1 and CDR2: SGHRS, YFSETQ. The length of the CDR3 is 15 residues.

V gene TRBV11-3 combines with J gene TRBJ2-3; D gene uncertain. With 2 bases removed from V and 2 bases from J, the gap between germline ends came to 8 bases. This CDR3 comprises 14 residues. Germline loops: CDR1 SGHNT, CDR2 YENEEA. The CDR3 spells CASSLRANTDTQYF. The CDR3 bases are TGTGCCAGCAGCTTAAGGGCTAACACAGATACGCAGTATTTT.

The chain links TRBV5-6 to TRBJ1-2; 7 bases agree with TRBD1. The CDR3 extends over 13 amino acids. J lost 8 bases, V lost 4 bases, and 8 bases had no gene match. Germline assignment: CDR1 SGHDT and CDR2 YYEEEE. The CDR3 here is CASSGRGFGGYTF. The DNA for the CDR3 is TGTGCCAGCAGCGGCAGGGGGTTCGGAGGCTACACCTTC.

The chain recombines TRBV5-6 with TRBJ2-7; weak D call: TRBD1 (5 bases). The germline V and J ends were trimmed by 2 bases and 6 bases, with 9 bases remaining between them. CDR3 size: 12 residues. CDR1 and CDR2 (germline): SGHDT, YYEEEE. CDR3 sequence reads: CASSFRGPEQYF. CDR3 nucleotides: TGTGCCAGCAGCTTTAGGGGTCCCGAGCAGTACTTC.

The genes are TRBV7-2 and TRBJ1-6, with TRBD1 identical over 10 bases. V trimming: 0 bases; J trimming: 10 bases; junction bases outside the gene matches: 6. CDR1 and CDR2 (germline): SGHTA, FQGNSA. The CDR3 is 16 residues long. The CDR3 bases are TGTGCCAGCAGCTTAGCCGCGGGGGACAGGGGCTCACCCCTCCACTTT. Translation: CASSLAAGDRGSPLHF.

The chain uses TRBV28 and TRBJ2-2, with 11 bases matching TRBD1. CDR1 is MDHEN, CDR2 SYDVKM, per germline. V shed 0 bases, J shed 3 bases, and the junction held 0 bases outside the gene matches. CDR3 length: 16 residues. The CDR3 nucleotides are TGTGCCAGCAGTTTATGGGGACAGGGGGACACCGGGGAGCTGTTTTTT. Translating gives CASSLWGQGDTGELFF.

This chain uses TRBV5-8 with TRBJ2-2, with D tentatively TRBD1 (5 bases). CDR3 length: 15 residues. The germline V gene has CDR1 SGHTS and CDR2 YDEGEE. V lost 0 bases and J lost 0, with 6 bases in between. CDR3 nucleotides: TGTGCCAGCAGCTTGGGGACAACGAACACCGGGGAGCTGTTTTTT. This encodes CASSLGTTNTGELFF. Complete variable domain (other parts from reference TRBV5-8 and TRBJ2-2): EAGVTQSPTHLIKTRGQQATLRCSPISGHTSVYWYQQALGLGLQFLLWYDEGEERNRGNFPPRFSGRQFPNYSSELNVNALELEDSALYLCASSLGTTNTGELFFGEGSRLTVL.

The chain is built from TRBV3-1 (or the pseudogene TRBV3-2) and TRBJ1-1; D gene uncertain. The CDR3 consists of 14 residues. Deletions cut 0 bases from V and 1 base from J, with 6 bases between. CDR1 and CDR2 from the germline V gene are LGHDT and YNNKEL (reference sequence). The CDR3 reads CASSQEGRNTEAFF. The CDR3 nucleotides read TGTGCCAGCAGCCAAGAAGGCAGGAACACTGAAGCTTTCTTT.

The gene calls are TRBV28 and TRBJ2-4; weak D call: TRBD1 (6 bases). CDR1 is MDHEN, CDR2 SYDVKM, per germline. This CDR3 has 14 amino acids. The V gene lost 6 bases and the J gene lost 6 bases, with 15 bases spanning the gap. The CDR3 reads CASSPQGTGNIQYF. CDR3 sequence (DNA): TGTGCCAGCAGCCCTCAGGGGACGGGAAACATTCAGTACTTC.